This TCR beta chain was retrieved from a study of blood T cell repertoires in COVID-19. Study as a whole: Collection of acute and convalescent COVID-19 samples took place in the United States, Italy and Spain. From T cells, B-cell-depleted T cells, or PBMCs came the material, which was cDNA or gDNA.

Under the authors' procedure: Amplified reference gene primers provided the basis for estimating nucleated cell counts. Libraries were prepared by immunoSEQ multiplex PCR; TCRdb keeps only in-frame clonotypes and omits some of them. V, J and clone size are those of that table, while D and trimming were read from the DNA. The table records around 130,000 clones, 75% to 80% of them present only once. V was clipped by 8 bases and J by 0 bases; unmatched bases: 6. The CDR3 extends over 17 amino acids. Germline V gene data show CDR1 as WNHNN and CDR2 as SYGVQD (reference sequence). The chain combines TRBV10-1 with TRBJ2-6; 11 positions match TRBD1. This sequence originates from a human donor in a cohort sampled during active COVID-19. The specimen sequenced was peripheral blood. The CDR3 DNA reads as TGCGCCAGCCCGGGACAGGGGGTCTACTCTGGGGCCAACGTCCTGACTTTC. Protein: CASPGQGVYSGANVLTF.